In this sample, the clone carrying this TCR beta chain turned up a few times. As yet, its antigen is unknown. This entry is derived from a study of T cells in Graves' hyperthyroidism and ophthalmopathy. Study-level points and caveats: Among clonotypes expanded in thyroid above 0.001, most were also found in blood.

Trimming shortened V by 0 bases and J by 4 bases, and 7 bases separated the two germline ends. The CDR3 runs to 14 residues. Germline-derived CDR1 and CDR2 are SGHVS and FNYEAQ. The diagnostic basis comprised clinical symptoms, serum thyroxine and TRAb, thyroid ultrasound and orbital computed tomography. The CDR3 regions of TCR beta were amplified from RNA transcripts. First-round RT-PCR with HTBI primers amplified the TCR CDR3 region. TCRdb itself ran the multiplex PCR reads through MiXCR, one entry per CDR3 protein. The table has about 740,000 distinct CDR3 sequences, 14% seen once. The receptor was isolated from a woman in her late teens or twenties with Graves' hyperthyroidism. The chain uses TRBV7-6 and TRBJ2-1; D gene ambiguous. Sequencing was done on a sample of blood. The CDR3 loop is CASSLAEPYNEQFF. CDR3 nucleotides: TGTGCCAGCAGCTTAGCGGAACCTTACAATGAGCAGTTCTTC.